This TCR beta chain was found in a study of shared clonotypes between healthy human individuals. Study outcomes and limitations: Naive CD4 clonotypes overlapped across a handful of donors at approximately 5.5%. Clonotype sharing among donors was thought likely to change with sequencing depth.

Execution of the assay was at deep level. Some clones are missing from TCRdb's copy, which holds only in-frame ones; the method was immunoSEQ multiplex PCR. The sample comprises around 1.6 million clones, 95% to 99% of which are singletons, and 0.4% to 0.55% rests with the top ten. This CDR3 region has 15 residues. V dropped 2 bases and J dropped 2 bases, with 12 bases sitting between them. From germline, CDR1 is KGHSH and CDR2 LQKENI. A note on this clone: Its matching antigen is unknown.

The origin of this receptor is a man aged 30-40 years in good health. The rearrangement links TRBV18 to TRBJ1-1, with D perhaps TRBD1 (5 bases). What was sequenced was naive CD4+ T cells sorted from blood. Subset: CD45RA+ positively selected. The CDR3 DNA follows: TGTGCCAGCTCACCATCGGGGGGGGATAACACTGAAGCTTTCTTT. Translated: CASSPSGGDNTEAFF.